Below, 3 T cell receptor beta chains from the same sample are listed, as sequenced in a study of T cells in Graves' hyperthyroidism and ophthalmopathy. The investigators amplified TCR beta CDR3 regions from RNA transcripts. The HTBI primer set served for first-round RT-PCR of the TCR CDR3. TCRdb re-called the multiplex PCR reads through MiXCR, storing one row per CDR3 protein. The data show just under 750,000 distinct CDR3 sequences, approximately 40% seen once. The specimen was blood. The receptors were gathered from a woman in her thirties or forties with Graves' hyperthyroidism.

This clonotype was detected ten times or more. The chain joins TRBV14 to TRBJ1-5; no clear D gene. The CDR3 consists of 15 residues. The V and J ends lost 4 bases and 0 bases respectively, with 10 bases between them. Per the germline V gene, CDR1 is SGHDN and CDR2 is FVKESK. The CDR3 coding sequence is TGTGCCAGCAGCCTCGGGCAATATAGCAATCAGCCCCAGCATTTT. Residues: CASSLGQYSNQPQHF.

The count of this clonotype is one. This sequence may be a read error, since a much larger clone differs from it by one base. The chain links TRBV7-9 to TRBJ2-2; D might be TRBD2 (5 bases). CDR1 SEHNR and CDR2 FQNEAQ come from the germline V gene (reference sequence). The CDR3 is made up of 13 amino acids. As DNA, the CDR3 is TGTGCCAGCAGCATGGGATTTACCGGGGATCTGTTTTTT. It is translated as CASSMGFTGDLFF.

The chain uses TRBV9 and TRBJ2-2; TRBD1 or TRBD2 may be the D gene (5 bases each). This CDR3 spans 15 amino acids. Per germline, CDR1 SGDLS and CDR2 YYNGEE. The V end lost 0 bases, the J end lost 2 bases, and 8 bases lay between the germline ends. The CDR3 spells CASSVGGANTGELFF. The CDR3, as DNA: TGTGCCAGCAGCGTAGGAGGGGCCAACACCGGGGAGCTGTTTTTT.